What follows describes a single TCR beta chain. These data originate in a study of cytomegalovirus exposure and HLA in healthy donors. Use of 60 Vbeta and 13 Jbeta primers characterized the PCR. TCRdb's copy holds only in-frame clones and misses some; the assay was immunoSEQ multiplex PCR. The table has about 61,000 clones, about 87% seen once. Sequenced sample: PBMCs. This clonotype was obtained from a man aged 18 to 29 in good health and CMV-seronegative.

CDR3 nucleotides: TGTGCCTGGAGTCCCAATCGAGGAGTCTCAACAGGCGAGCAGTACTTC. Residues: CAWSPNRGVSTGEQYF. The chain carries TRBV30 and TRBJ2-7, with TRBD1 as a possible D gene (5 bases). The germline V gene has CDR1 GTSNPN and CDR2 SVGIG (reference sequence). The CDR3 consists of 16 residues. The V end lost 2 bases, the J end lost 6 bases, and 23 bases lay between the germline ends.